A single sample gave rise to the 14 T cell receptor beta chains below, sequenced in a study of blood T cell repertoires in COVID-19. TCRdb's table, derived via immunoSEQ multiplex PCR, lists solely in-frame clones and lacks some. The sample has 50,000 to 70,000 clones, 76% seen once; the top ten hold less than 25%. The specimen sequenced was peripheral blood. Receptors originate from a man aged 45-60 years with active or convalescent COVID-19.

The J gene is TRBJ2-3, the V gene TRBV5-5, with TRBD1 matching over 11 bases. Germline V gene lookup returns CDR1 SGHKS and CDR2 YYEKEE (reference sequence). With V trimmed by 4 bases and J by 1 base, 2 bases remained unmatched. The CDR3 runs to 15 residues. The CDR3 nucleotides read TGTGCCAGCAGCCGGACAGGGGGCCGCACAGATACGCAGTATTTT. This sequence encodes CASSRTGGRTDTQYF.

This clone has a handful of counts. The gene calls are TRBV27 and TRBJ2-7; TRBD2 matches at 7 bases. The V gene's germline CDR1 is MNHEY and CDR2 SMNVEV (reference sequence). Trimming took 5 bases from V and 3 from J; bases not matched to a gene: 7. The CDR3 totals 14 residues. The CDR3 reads CASSPGWGGYEQYF. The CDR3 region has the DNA TGTGCCAGCAGTCCTGGGTGGGGGGGCTACGAGCAGTACTTC.

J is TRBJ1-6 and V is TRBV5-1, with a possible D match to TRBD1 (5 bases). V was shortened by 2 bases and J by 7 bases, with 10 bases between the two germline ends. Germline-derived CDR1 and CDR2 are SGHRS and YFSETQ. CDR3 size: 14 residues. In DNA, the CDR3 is TGCGCCAGCAGCTTCGGGACTGCAAATTCACCCCTCCACTTT. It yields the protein CASSFGTANSPLHF. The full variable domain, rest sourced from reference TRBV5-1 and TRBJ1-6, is KAGVTQTPRYLIKTRGQQVTLSCSPISGHRSVSWYQQTPGQGLQFLFEYFSETQRNKGNFPGRFSGRQFSNSRSEMNVSTLELGDSALYLCASSFGTANSPLHFGNGTRLTVT.

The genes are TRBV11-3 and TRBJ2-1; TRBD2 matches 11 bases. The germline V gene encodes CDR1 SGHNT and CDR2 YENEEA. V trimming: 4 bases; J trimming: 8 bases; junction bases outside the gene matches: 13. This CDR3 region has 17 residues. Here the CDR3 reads CASSSRLAGQVYYEQFF. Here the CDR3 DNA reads TGTGCCAGCAGCTCCCGACTAGCGGGACAAGTATACTATGAGCAGTTCTTC.

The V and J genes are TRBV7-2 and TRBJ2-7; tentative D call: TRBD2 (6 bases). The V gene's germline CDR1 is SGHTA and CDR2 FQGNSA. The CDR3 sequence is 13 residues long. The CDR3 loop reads CASGERLGWEQYF. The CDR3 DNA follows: TGTGCGTCGGGGGAGAGGTTGGGGTGGGAGCAGTACTTC.

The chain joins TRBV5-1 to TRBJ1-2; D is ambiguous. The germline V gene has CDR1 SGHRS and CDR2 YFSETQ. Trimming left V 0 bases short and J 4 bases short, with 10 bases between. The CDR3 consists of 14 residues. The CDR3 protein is CASSLDPDAYGYTF. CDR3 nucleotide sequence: TGCGCCAGCAGCTTGGATCCAGATGCCTATGGCTACACCTTC. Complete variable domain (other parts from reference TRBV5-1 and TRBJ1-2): KAGVTQTPRYLIKTRGQQVTLSCSPISGHRSVSWYQQTPGQGLQFLFEYFSETQRNKGNFPGRFSGRQFSNSRSEMNVSTLELGDSALYLCASSLDPDAYGYTFGSGTRLTVV.

The CDR3 loop is CASSYSNIAFTDTQYF. CDR3 DNA sequence: TGTGCCAGCAGTTACTCGAATATAGCCTTCACAGATACGCAGTATTTT. The chain couples TRBV6-5 to TRBJ2-3, with D unresolved. Germline CDR1 and CDR2: MNHEY and SVGAGI. Trimming cost V 0 bases and J 2 bases, with 12 bases left between them. The CDR3 consists of 16 residues.

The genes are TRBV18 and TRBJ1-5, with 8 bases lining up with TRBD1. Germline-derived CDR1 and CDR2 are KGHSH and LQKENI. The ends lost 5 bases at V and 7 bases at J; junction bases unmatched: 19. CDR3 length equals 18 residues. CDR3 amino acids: CASSAEARLNRGDQPQHF. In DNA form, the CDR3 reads TGTGCCAGCTCAGCCGAAGCCCGTTTAAACAGGGGGGACCAGCCCCAGCATTTT.

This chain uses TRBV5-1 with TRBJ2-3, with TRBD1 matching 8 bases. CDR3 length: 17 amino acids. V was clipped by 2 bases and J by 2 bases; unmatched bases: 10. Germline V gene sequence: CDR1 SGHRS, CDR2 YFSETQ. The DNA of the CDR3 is TGCGCCAGCAGCTTTCCTATCAGGGGGCAAGACACAGATACGCAGTATTTT. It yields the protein CASSFPIRGQDTDTQYF.

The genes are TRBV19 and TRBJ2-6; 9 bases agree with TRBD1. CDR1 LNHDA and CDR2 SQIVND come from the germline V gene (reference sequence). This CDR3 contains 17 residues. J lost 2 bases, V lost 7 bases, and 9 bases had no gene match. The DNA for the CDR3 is TGTGCCAGTAACCCGGACAGGGGAGGGGCTGGGGCCAACGTCCTGACTTTC. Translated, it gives CASNPDRGGAGANVLTF.

This chain's CDR3 is CASSFGGSYNEQFF. Here the CDR3 DNA reads TGTGCCAGCAGCTTCGGCGGTTCCTACAATGAGCAGTTCTTC. The V gene is TRBV7-8, the J gene TRBJ2-1; D is undetermined. The CDR3 consists of 14 residues. Trimming took 3 bases from V and 1 from J, leaving 7 bases between them. CDR1 is SGHVS, CDR2 FQNEAQ, per germline.

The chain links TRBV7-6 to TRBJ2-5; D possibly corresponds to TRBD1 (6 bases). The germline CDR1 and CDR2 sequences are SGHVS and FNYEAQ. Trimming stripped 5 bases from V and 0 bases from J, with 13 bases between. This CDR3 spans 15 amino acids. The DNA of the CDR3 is TGTGCCAGCAGCAACATACAGGGATACCAAGAGACCCAGTACTTC. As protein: CASSNIQGYQETQYF. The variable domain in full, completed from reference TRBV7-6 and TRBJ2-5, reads GAGVSQSPRYKVTKRGQDVALRCDPISGHVSLYWYRQALGQGPEFLTYFNYEAQQDKSGLPNDRFSAERPEGSISTLTIQRTEQRDSAMYRCASSNIQGYQETQYFGPGTRLLVL.

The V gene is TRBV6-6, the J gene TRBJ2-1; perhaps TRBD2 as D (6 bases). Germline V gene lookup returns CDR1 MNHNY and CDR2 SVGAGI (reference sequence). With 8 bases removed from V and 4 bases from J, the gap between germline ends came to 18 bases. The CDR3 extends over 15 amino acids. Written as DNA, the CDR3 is TGTGCCAGCCGACTTTATTGGGGGGAATACAATGAGCAGTTCTTC. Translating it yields CASRLYWGEYNEQFF.

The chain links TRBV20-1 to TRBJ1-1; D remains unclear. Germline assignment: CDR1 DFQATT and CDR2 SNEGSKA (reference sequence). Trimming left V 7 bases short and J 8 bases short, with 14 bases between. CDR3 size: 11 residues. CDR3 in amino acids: CSVQNSIEAFF. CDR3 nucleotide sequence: TGCAGTGTTCAAAACAGCATCGAAGCTTTCTTT.